This entry describes one TCR beta chain. The sample has other DNA sequences that encode this CDR3 too. This sample is drawn from a study of control samples from healthy donors and cancer patients. Sequencing was performed with immunoSEQ multiplex PCR; in TCRdb, only in-frame clones are kept and a portion is missing. The data contain approximately 87,000 clones, 91% of them singletons. Looked up from germline, CDR1 is ENHRY and CDR2 is SYGVKD. V was pared by 11 bases and J by 5 bases, with 3 bases of the junction left unmatched. The CDR3 extends over 11 amino acids. V and J are TRBV10-3 and TRBJ2-3; 8 bases line up with TRBD1. The sequencing sample was made of blood. The clonotype was recovered from a man in his fifties in good health. CDR3 coding DNA: TGTGCCTCAGGGGGCGAAGATACGCAGTATTTT. The encoded protein is CASGGEDTQYF.